This T cell receptor beta chain came from a study of response to subunit inactivated influenza vaccine (dated by TCRdb to the late 2010s). Regarding the complete study: Deep quantitative T cell receptor repertoire profiling was used in the study to track responses to a trivalent subunit inactivated influenza vaccine.

Libraries were built with RT-PCR. The sample was run on an Illumina HiSeq 2500. The public reads were quality trimmed at Q25 with fastp and then assembled into clones with MiXCR by TCRdb, keeping productive beta chains. Identical CDR3 proteins give one entry, which carries the most common genes and DNA. The sample includes more than 150,000 distinct CDR3 sequences, with about 9% observed a single time. The top ten constitute approximately 11% of the sample. This clonotype was detected ten times or more. Its antigen remains unidentified. No base qualities exist here, and no much larger clone lies one base off it. Study-level results and caveats: It was suggested by the authors that each seasonal influenza vaccination may recruit only a limited number of new T cells.

In the germline V gene, CDR1 corresponds to ENHRY and CDR2 to SYGVKD. The junction shows trimming of 0 bases on V and 2 bases on J, plus 9 bases between the germline ends. The CDR3 spans 15 residues, from the cysteine through the phenylalanine. The DNA shown is the 45-base CDR3, in frame from base 1. The material was non-naive T cells sorted from PBMCs, obtained on the day of vaccination. The sample's cell subset or site label, decoded: memory T cell fraction. The TCR comes from a man aged 50-59 years who received an inactivated influenza vaccine. Donor details come from another sample of the same person, matched by shared clones. The chain is made from TRBV10-3 and TRBJ2-3; the D gene remains uncertain. CDR3 reads: CAISESKGNTDTQYF. Here is the DNA: TGTGCCATCAGTGAGTCGAAAGGTAACACAGATACGCAGTATTTT.